This T cell receptor beta chain originates from a study of T-cell reconstitution after alpha-beta-depleted transplantation in children. TCRbeta library construction was performed incorporating unique molecular identifiers. TCRdb re-called the PCR reads through MiXCR, storing one row per CDR3 protein. The data show about 580,000 distinct CDR3 sequences, 23% seen once. In this sample, this clonotype turned up many times. The target antigen is unknown. Whole-study results and caveats: For some patients, TCRbeta diversity was high at day 60 because of recipient T cells and thymic progenitors that survived.

The V and J ends lost 2 bases and 13 bases respectively, with 12 bases between them. The CDR3 runs to 12 residues. The chain couples TRBV12-3 or TRBV12-4 to TRBJ2-1; possibly TRBD1 for D (6 bases). The TCR sequence derives from a boy less than two years old who had a stem cell transplant for acute myeloid leukemia, so the T cells may come from the graft donor. This specimen was PBMCs, mostly from graft donor cells, taken 360 days after TCRalphabeta/CD19-depleted stem cell transplant. CDR3 sequence (DNA): TGTGCCAGCAGTTTACAGGGGTCATTTCAGTTCTTC. It is translated as CASSLQGSFQFF.